The TCR beta chain under discussion was sequenced for a study of blood T cell repertoires in COVID-19. Clones were sequenced by immunoSEQ multiplex PCR, and TCRdb holds only the in-frame ones, with some missing. The table records roughly 230,000 clones, 85% to 90% of them present only once. CDR1 is MNHEY, CDR2 SVGAGI, per germline. This CDR3 comprises 14 residues. Trimming left V 6 bases short and J 8 bases short, with 17 bases between. The sequencing sample was made of peripheral blood. The sequence came from a woman aged 40 to 49 who had recovered from COVID-19. This chain joins TRBV6-5 and TRBJ1-5, with a weak D call TRBD1 (5 bases). The DNA of the CDR3 is TGTGCCAGCAGCGACCTGCAGGGTTTTAAGCCCCAGCATTTT. This gives the protein CASSDLQGFKPQHF.